What follows are 32 T cell receptor beta chains derived from one specimen sequenced in a study of blood T cell repertoires in COVID-19. Using immunoSEQ multiplex PCR, the repertoire was profiled, and TCRdb retains in-frame clones only, with some absent. The sample includes approximately 180,000 clones, roughly 88% seen only once; the top ten take 9.8%. Source material: peripheral blood. The receptors shown here come from a woman of 80 years or more with acute or convalescent COVID-19.

A single count supports this clone. This chain connects TRBV2 to TRBJ1-5, with D possibly matching TRBD1 (5 bases). V lost 7 bases and J 4 bases, leaving 14 bases between the germline ends. The CDR3 is made up of 14 amino acids. Germline assignment: CDR1 SNHLY and CDR2 FYNNEI. The CDR3 region is CASTPTGGNQPQHF. DNA for the CDR3: TGTGCCAGCACCCCCACGGGGGGGAATCAGCCCCAGCATTTT.

This chain connects TRBV6-5 to TRBJ2-7, with unresolved D. The CDR3 is 11 amino acids. The V and J ends lost 5 bases and 3 bases respectively, with 5 bases between them. Per germline, CDR1 MNHEY and CDR2 SVGAGI. The CDR3 DNA reads as TGTGCCAGCAGTATCCACTACGAGCAGTACTTC. Its protein product is CASSIHYEQYF.

Ten or more counts support this clone. The V call is TRBV29-1, the J call TRBJ2-7; TRBD2 might be the D (5 bases). Trimming took off 3 bases at V and 0 bases at J, with 9 bases between the two ends. CDR1 is SQVTM and CDR2 is ANQGSEA in the germline V gene. The CDR3 sequence is 13 residues long. CDR3 in amino acids: CSVDSGDSYEQYF. In nucleotides, the CDR3 is TGCAGCGTTGATTCCGGGGACTCCTACGAGCAGTACTTC.

The V call is TRBV6-6, the J call TRBJ2-5, with TRBD1 as a possible D gene (6 bases). Germline values: CDR1 MNHNY, CDR2 SVGAGI (reference sequence). CDR3 length: 16 amino acids. V lost 2 bases and J lost 7, with 20 bases in between. This CDR3 reads CASSYRTPGQRATQYF. The CDR3 DNA follows: TGTGCCAGCAGTTACCGTACCCCCGGACAGAGAGCGACCCAGTACTTC.

DNA of the CDR3: TGTGCCAGCAGCTCTCCCGCCGGGGAGCTGTTTTTT. It encodes CASSSPAGELFF. V gene TRBV7-2 combines with J gene TRBJ2-2, with no clear D. CDR1 and CDR2 from the germline V gene are SGHTA and FQGNSA. There are 12 residues in the CDR3. Trimming took 4 bases from V and 6 from J, leaving 6 bases between them.

This clone was counted a single time. The rearrangement links TRBV2 to TRBJ1-1, with D tentatively TRBD1 (6 bases). CDR1 SNHLY and CDR2 FYNNEI come from the germline V gene. V was shortened by 7 bases and J by 2 bases, with 11 bases between the two germline ends. The CDR3 is 13 amino acids. CDR3 bases: TGTGCCAGCAAGGGGGGGTTCAACACTGAAGCTTTCTTT. It is translated as CASKGGFNTEAFF.

CDR3 DNA: TGTGCCAGCAGTAGGGACAGGAAAGAGACCCAGTACTTC. Protein sequence: CASSRDRKETQYF. The chain uses TRBV6-4 and TRBJ2-5, with TRBD1 matching over 8 bases. V lost 5 bases to trimming and J lost 3 bases; unmatched junction nucleotides: 2. Germline V gene sequence: CDR1 MRHNA, CDR2 SNTAGT. The CDR3 sequence is 13 residues long.

The CDR3 sequence is CASSRLQGAGTEAFF. CDR3 in DNA: TGTGCCAGTAGTAGGTTACAGGGGGCAGGTACTGAAGCTTTCTTT. V gene TRBV19 combines with J gene TRBJ1-1, with 9 bases lining up with TRBD1. The CDR3 spans 15 residues. Germline V CDR1 and CDR2: LNHDA, SQIVND (reference sequence). V gave up 4 bases and J gave up 5 bases; unmatched junction bases: 8.

The chain carries TRBV11-2 and TRBJ2-3; perhaps TRBD2 as D (5 bases). The CDR3 is 16 residues long. The V end was cut by 5 bases, the J end by 0 bases, with 15 bases between. Germline V gives CDR1 SGHAT, CDR2 FQNNGV. The CDR3 is CASSLGVARSTDTQYF. The DNA of the CDR3 is TGTGCCAGCAGCCTCGGGGTAGCCCGCAGCACAGATACGCAGTATTTT.

This chain links TRBV18 with TRBJ1-1, with D possibly being TRBD1 (6 bases). With 4 bases removed from V and 7 bases from J, the gap between germline ends came to 16 bases. CDR3 length: 14 amino acids. Germline V gene lookup returns CDR1 KGHSH and CDR2 LQKENI. The CDR3 protein is CASSLDRPWVEAFF. The CDR3, as DNA: TGTGCCAGCTCACTCGACAGGCCTTGGGTTGAAGCTTTCTTT.

The rearrangement links TRBV6-5 to TRBJ1-5; 11 bases map to TRBD1. The CDR3 is 15 amino acids. The V and J ends lost 6 bases and 5 bases, in that order; junction bases with no gene match: 6. Germline CDR1 and CDR2: MNHEY and SVGAGI. The CDR3 loop is CASSPDRGPDQPQHF. CDR3 DNA: TGTGCCAGCAGCCCGGACAGGGGGCCGGATCAGCCCCAGCATTTT.

This chain links TRBV7-6 with TRBJ1-6; 9 nucleotides match TRBD1. Germline CDR1 SGHVS, CDR2 FNYEAQ. The CDR3 sequence is 17 residues long. V shed 5 bases, J shed 10 bases, and the junction held 15 bases outside the gene matches. In DNA form, the CDR3 reads TGTGCCAGCAGCCCGGATATGGAACAGGGGGCCCGCTCACCCCTCCACTTT. It specifies CASSPDMEQGARSPLHF.

The J gene is TRBJ1-6, the V gene TRBV7-9; no clear D. CDR1 is SEHNR, CDR2 FQNEAQ, per germline (reference sequence). The V end lost 6 bases, the J end lost 5 bases, and 8 bases lay between the germline ends. The CDR3 has 13 amino acids. The CDR3 region is CASSGGNNSPLHF. The CDR3 DNA sequence: TGTGCCAGCAGTGGCGGAAATAATTCACCCCTCCACTTT. Together with reference TRBV7-9 and TRBJ1-6, the CDR3 gives the full variable domain: DTGVSQNPRHKITKRGQNVTFRCDPISEHNRLYWYRQTLGQGPEFLTYFQNEAQLEKSRLLSDRFSAERPKGSFSTLEIQRTEQGDSAMYLCASSGGNNSPLHFGNGTRLTVT.

The chain links TRBV29-1 to TRBJ2-7; TRBD2 agrees at 11 bases. This CDR3 is built from 15 residues. The J segment lost 3 bases and the V segment lost 4 bases, leaving 8 bases of the junction unmatched. The V gene's germline CDR1 is SQVTM and CDR2 ANQGSEA. CDR3 DNA: TGCAGCGTTGTTGGGACTAGCGGCTCCCGCTACGAGCAGTACTTC. Translation: CSVVGTSGSRYEQYF.

This chain connects TRBV7-9 to TRBJ2-7, with 10 bases that match TRBD2. Germline values: CDR1 SEHNR, CDR2 FQNEAQ (reference sequence). V dropped 6 bases and J dropped 7; count of bases not matched to a gene: 12. CDR3 length: 15 amino acids. The CDR3 protein is CASREGASGSWEQYF. The CDR3 coding sequence is TGTGCCAGCAGAGAGGGGGCTAGCGGGAGCTGGGAGCAGTACTTC.

V usage is TRBV5-5 and J usage is TRBJ2-3, with TRBD2 matching over 9 bases. This CDR3 has 14 residues. The germline V gene encodes CDR1 SGHKS and CDR2 YYEKEE (reference sequence). J lost 4 bases, V lost 9 bases, and 9 bases had no gene match. The CDR3 DNA sequence: TGTGCCACCCAGCGGGAGGAGTTGTCAGATACGCAGTATTTT. Protein product: CATQREELSDTQYF.

The gene calls are TRBV19 and TRBJ1-6; D uncertain. The V gene lost 1 base and the J gene lost 9 bases, with 16 bases spanning the gap. The CDR3 has 16 residues. The V gene's germline CDR1 is LNHDA and CDR2 SQIVND (reference sequence). The CDR3 DNA is TGTGCCAGTAGTATAGGGCGCCAGCCAGAGGGTTCACCCCTCCACTTT. This sequence encodes CASSIGRQPEGSPLHF.

The CDR3 here is CASSYHGEQGYTF. Here the CDR3 DNA reads TGTGCCAGCAGTTACCATGGGGAGCAGGGCTACACCTTC. The V gene is TRBV6-5, the J gene TRBJ1-2; D gene unclear. The CDR3 is 13 residues long. CDR1 is MNHEY and CDR2 is SVGAGI in the germline V gene. Trimming cost V 2 bases and J 8 bases, with 12 bases left between them.

The chain combines TRBV2 with TRBJ2-7; tentative D call: TRBD2 (5 bases). CDR1 SNHLY and CDR2 FYNNEI come from the germline V gene. V lost 5 bases, J lost 7 bases, and 18 bases lay in between. The CDR3 runs to 14 residues. The CDR3 DNA reads TGTGCCAGCAGTAAAAGACTACCCCCGTGGGAGCAGTACTTC. It translates to CASSKRLPPWEQYF.

The chain recombines TRBV18 with TRBJ2-7; 7 bases align to TRBD2. Losses at the gene ends were 3 bases for V and 5 bases for J; bases not matched to a gene: 7. Per the germline V gene, CDR1 is KGHSH and CDR2 is LQKENI. CDR3 size: 14 residues. The chain's CDR3 is CASSPLREVDEQYF. For the CDR3, the DNA is TGTGCCAGCTCACCGCTCCGGGAGGTAGACGAGCAGTACTTC.

This clone was counted a single time. The CDR3 DNA sequence: TGTGCCAGCAGTTTAATGGTCGGACAGGGATTGACCGAGCAGTACTTC. Residues: CASSLMVGQGLTEQYF. The chain is built from TRBV27 and TRBJ2-7; TRBD1 agrees at 8 bases. CDR3 size: 16 residues. Germline lookup yields CDR1 MNHEY and CDR2 SMNVEV (reference sequence). With V trimmed by 2 bases and J by 6 bases, 12 bases remained unmatched.

The sample holds one count of this clone. The rearrangement links TRBV29-1 to TRBJ2-1; no clear D. From germline, CDR1 is SQVTM and CDR2 ANQGSEA. V lost 4 bases to trimming and J lost 9 bases, with 19 bases between them. CDR3 length: 14 amino acids. The CDR3 DNA sequence: TGCAGCGTTGTGAGGCAGACGCAGCTTAGTGAGCAGTTCTTC. This translates into CSVVRQTQLSEQFF.

The genes are TRBV5-1 and TRBJ2-5; D might be TRBD1 (6 bases). Looked up from germline, CDR1 is SGHRS and CDR2 is YFSETQ. The CDR3 loop spans 15 amino acids. V was trimmed by 8 bases and J by 5 bases, leaving 22 bases between them. CDR3 in amino acids: CASTRTAPFGETQYF. The CDR3 bases are TGCGCCAGTACAAGGACAGCCCCCTTTGGGGAGACCCAGTACTTC.

This chain uses TRBV5-1 with TRBJ1-2; TRBD1 aligns across 7 bases. The CDR3 is made up of 14 amino acids. The V gene's germline CDR1 is SGHRS and CDR2 YFSETQ. The V and J ends lost 4 bases and 8 bases, in that order; junction bases with no gene match: 11. The CDR3 DNA is TGCGCCAGCAGCCTGACAGGGCAATCTGACGGCTACACCTTC. Translating gives CASSLTGQSDGYTF. The whole variable domain, remainder taken from reference TRBV5-1 and TRBJ1-2, is KAGVTQTPRYLIKTRGQQVTLSCSPISGHRSVSWYQQTPGQGLQFLFEYFSETQRNKGNFPGRFSGRQFSNSRSEMNVSTLELGDSALYLCASSLTGQSDGYTFGSGTRLTVV.

The V call is TRBV3-1 (or the pseudogene TRBV3-2), the J call TRBJ2-5; a weak D match, TRBD2 (5 bases). CDR1 and CDR2 from the germline V gene are LGHDT and YNNKEL (reference sequence). CDR3 length: 14 amino acids. Trimming removed 4 bases from V and 4 bases from J, with 13 bases in between. The DNA for the CDR3 is TGTGCCAGCAGCCCGCGGTCTAGCACAGAGACCCAGTACTTC. This sequence encodes CASSPRSSTETQYF.

The DNA of the CDR3 is TGTGCCAGTAGTATATCTCGCCCAGTTGCAAACTATGGCTACACCTTC. This encodes CASSISRPVANYGYTF. V usage is TRBV19 and J usage is TRBJ1-2; D gene unclear. Germline lookup yields CDR1 LNHDA and CDR2 SQIVND (reference sequence). V was cut by 2 bases and J by 2 bases, with 15 bases left in between. The length of the CDR3 is 16 residues.

The genes are TRBV21-1 and TRBJ1-2; the DNA was not used to check the table's D call, TRBD1. TRBV21-1 is assigned pseudogene status. This CDR3 region has 13 residues. The CDR3 here is CASRRDTWRGYTF. Written as DNA, the CDR3 is TGTGCCAGCAGAAGGGACACTTGGAGGGGCTACACCTTC.

J is TRBJ1-1 and V is TRBV5-4, with D unclear. The CDR3 is made up of 15 amino acids. Germline CDR1 is SGHNT and CDR2 is YYREEE (reference sequence). V lost 4 bases to trimming and J lost 4 bases, with 17 bases between them. The CDR3 DNA reads TGTGCCAGCAGCATGGATTTGAGGTTGAGCACTGAAGCTTTCTTT. The encoded protein is CASSMDLRLSTEAFF.

The chain couples TRBV7-2 to TRBJ2-5, with D maybe TRBD2 (6 bases). From germline, CDR1 is SGHTA and CDR2 FQGNSA. This CDR3 spans 16 amino acids. Trimming left V 1 base short and J 7 bases short, with 19 bases between. Here the CDR3 reads CASSLGVGGTFGTQYF. Here the CDR3 DNA reads TGTGCCAGCAGCTTAGGAGTGGGGGGAACCTTCGGGACCCAGTACTTC.

The CDR3 nucleotides are TGTGCCAGCTCGCCTCAGGGCGGGACAGGCGGCTCTTTCTATGGCTACACCTTC. Amino acid sequence: CASSPQGGTGGSFYGYTF. The V gene is TRBV18, the J gene TRBJ1-2; 8 nucleotides line up with TRBD1. This CDR3 has 18 residues. V lost 6 bases, J lost 4 bases, and 19 bases stayed unmatched. Germline V gene lookup returns CDR1 KGHSH and CDR2 LQKENI.

The V gene is TRBV29-1, the J gene TRBJ2-7; 7 nucleotides match TRBD2. The CDR3 has 15 residues. Germline V gene sequence: CDR1 SQVTM, CDR2 ANQGSEA. The J segment lost 1 base and the V segment lost 0 bases, leaving 6 bases of the junction unmatched. The CDR3 DNA reads as TGCAGCGTTGAAGATGGAGCGGGACCGTCCTACGAGCAGTACTTC. It translates to CSVEDGAGPSYEQYF.

The chain is built from TRBV2 and TRBJ2-7; D may be TRBD2 (6 bases). CDR1 and CDR2 (germline): SNHLY, FYNNEI. V shed 6 bases and J shed 3 bases, with 9 bases lying between them. The CDR3 spans 12 residues. CDR3 in DNA: TGTGCCAGCAGGGAGGGTCTCTACGAGCAGTACTTC. It yields the protein CASREGLYEQYF.